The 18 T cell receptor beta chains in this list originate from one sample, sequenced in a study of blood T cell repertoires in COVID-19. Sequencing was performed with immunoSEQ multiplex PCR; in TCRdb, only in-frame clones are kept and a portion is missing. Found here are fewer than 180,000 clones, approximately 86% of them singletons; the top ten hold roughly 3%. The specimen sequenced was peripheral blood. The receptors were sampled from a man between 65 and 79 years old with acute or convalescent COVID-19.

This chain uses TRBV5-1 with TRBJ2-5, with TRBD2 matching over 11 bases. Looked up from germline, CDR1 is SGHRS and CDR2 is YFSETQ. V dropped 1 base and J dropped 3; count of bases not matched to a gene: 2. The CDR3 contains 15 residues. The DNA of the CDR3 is TGCGCCAGCAGCTTGACTAGCGGGAGTGAAGAGACCCAGTACTTC. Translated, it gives CASSLTSGSEETQYF. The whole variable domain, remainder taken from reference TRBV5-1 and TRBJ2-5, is KAGVTQTPRYLIKTRGQQVTLSCSPISGHRSVSWYQQTPGQGLQFLFEYFSETQRNKGNFPGRFSGRQFSNSRSEMNVSTLELGDSALYLCASSLTSGSEETQYFGPGTRLLVL.

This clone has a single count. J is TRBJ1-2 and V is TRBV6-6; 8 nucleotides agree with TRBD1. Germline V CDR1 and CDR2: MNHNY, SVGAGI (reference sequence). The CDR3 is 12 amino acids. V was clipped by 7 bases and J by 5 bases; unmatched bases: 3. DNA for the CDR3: TGTGCCAGCACTACAGGGGGTTATGGCTACACCTTC. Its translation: CASTTGGYGYTF.

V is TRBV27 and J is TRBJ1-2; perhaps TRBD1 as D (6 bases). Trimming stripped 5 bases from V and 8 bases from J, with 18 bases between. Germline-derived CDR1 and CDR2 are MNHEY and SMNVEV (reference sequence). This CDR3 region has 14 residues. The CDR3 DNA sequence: TGTGCCAGCAGTCCCCGGTGGGGGCTGGGAGGCTACACCTTC. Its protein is CASSPRWGLGGYTF.

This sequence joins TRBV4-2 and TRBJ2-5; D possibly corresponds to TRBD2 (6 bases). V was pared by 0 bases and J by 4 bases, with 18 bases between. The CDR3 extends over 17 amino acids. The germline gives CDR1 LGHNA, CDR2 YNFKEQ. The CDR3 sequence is CASSQDPAGLPGETQYF. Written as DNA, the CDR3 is TGTGCCAGCAGCCAAGATCCAGCGGGCCTTCCAGGAGAGACCCAGTACTTC.

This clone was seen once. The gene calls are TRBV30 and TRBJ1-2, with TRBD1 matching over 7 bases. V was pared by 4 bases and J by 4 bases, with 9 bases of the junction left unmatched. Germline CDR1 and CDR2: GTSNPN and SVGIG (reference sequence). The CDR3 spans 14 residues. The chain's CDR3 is CAWNDRASGYGYTF. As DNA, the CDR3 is TGTGCCTGGAATGACAGGGCATCGGGCTATGGCTACACCTTC.

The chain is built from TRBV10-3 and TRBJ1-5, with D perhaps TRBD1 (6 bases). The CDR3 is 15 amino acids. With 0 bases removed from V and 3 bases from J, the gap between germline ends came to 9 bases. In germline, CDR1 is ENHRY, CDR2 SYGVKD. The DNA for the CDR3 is TGTGCCATCAGTGAGTCCGGGACATACAATCAGCCCCAGCATTTT. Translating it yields CAISESGTYNQPQHF.

For the CDR3, the DNA is TGTGCCAGCAGCTTGGGGGACAAGTTCTATGGCTACACCTTC. As protein: CASSLGDKFYGYTF. The rearrangement links TRBV5-8 to TRBJ1-2, with a weak D call TRBD1 (6 bases). CDR1 and CDR2 from the germline V gene are SGHTS and YDEGEE. The CDR3 totals 14 residues. V was shortened by 0 bases and J by 4 bases, with 10 bases between the two germline ends.

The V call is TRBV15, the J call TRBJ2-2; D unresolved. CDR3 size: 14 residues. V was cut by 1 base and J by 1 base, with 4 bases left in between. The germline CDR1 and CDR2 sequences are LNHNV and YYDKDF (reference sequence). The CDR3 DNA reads TGTGCCACCAGCAGAGGACTGAACACCGGGGAGCTGTTTTTT. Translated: CATSRGLNTGELFF.

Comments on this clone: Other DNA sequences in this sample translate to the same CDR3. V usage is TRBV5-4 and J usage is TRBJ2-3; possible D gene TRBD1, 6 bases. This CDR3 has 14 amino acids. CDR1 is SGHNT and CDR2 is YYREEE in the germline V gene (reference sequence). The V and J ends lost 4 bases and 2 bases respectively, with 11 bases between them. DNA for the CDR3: TGTGCCAGCAGCCCGGACAGTTTCACAGATACGCAGTATTTT. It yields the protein CASSPDSFTDTQYF.

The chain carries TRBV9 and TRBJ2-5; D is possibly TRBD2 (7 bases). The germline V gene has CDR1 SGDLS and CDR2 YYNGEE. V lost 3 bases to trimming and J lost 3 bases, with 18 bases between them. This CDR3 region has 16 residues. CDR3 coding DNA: TGTGCCAGCAGCGCCCTCCTGGGGGGGGGCAAAGAGACCCAGTACTTC. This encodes CASSALLGGGKETQYF.

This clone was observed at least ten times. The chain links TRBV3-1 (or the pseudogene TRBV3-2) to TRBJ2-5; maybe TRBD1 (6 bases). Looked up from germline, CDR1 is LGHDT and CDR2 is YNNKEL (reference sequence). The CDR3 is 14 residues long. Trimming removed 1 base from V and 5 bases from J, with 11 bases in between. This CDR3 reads CASSQVTGSETQYF. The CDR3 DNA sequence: TGTGCCAGCAGCCAAGTTACAGGGAGCGAGACCCAGTACTTC.

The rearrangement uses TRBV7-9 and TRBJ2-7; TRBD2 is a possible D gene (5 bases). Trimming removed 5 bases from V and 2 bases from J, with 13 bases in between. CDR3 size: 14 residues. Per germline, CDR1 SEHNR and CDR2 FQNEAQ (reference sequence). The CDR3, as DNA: TGTGCCAGCAGCCGACCGGGAAAAACCTACGAGCAGTACTTC. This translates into CASSRPGKTYEQYF.

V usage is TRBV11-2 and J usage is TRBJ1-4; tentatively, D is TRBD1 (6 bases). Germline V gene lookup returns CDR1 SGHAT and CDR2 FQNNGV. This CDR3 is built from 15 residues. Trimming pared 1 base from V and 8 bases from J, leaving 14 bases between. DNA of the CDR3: TGTGCCAGCAGCTTAGGCGGCACAGGGAGAGAAAAACTGTTTTTT. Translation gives CASSLGGTGREKLFF.

The CDR3 sequence is CASSVVEAGGPTDTQYF. DNA for the CDR3: TGTGCCAGCAGCGTAGTAGAAGCGGGAGGGCCAACAGATACGCAGTATTTT. The chain couples TRBV9 to TRBJ2-3, with 10 bases identical to TRBD2. The CDR3 totals 17 residues. Unmatched junction bases numbered 7, after V lost 0 bases and J lost 3 bases. Germline-derived CDR1 and CDR2 are SGDLS and YYNGEE.

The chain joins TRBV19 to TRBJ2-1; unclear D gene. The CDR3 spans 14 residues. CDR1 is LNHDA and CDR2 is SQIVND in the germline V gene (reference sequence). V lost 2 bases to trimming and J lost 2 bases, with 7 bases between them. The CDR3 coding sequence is TGTGCCAGTAGTATATCCAGGCCCTACAATGAGCAGTTCTTC. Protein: CASSISRPYNEQFF.

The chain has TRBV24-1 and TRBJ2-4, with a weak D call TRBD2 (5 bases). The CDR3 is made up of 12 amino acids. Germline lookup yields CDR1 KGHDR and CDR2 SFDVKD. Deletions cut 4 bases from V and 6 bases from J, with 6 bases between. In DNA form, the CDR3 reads TGTGCCACCAGTGAAGGAGGAAACATTCAGTACTTC. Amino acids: CATSEGGNIQYF.

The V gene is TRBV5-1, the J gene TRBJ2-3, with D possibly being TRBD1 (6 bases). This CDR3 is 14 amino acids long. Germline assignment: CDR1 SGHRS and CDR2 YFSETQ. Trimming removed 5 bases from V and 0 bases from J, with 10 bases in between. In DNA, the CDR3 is TGCGCCAGCAGACGAACAGGGAGCACAGATACGCAGTATTTT. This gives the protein CASRRTGSTDTQYF.

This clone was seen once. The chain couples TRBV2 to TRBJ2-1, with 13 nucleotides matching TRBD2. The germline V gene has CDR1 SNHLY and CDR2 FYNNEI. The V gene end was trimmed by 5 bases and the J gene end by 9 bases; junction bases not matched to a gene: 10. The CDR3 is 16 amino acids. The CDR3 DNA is TGTGCCAGCAGTCTTTGGACTAGCGGGAGACAAAGTGAGCAGTTCTTC. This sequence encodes CASSLWTSGRQSEQFF.